Listed here are 28 T cell receptor beta chains from one sample, sequenced in a study of blood T cells in healthy people across ages. The second PCR ran roughly 6 to 11 cycles with a sample-barcoded 5' primer and J-beta primers. TCRdb itself ran the 5' RACE reads through MiXCR, one entry per CDR3 protein. The data contain some 700,000 distinct CDR3 sequences, around 40% of them singletons. The specimen sequenced was blood. The receptors stem from an older woman in good health.

The DNA of the CDR3 is TGCGCCAGCAGCCAAGAGTGGGGCAGCTTCCCCTACGAGCAGTACTTC. It codes for CASSQEWGSFPYEQYF. The chain links TRBV4-3 to TRBJ2-7; maybe TRBD1 (5 bases). Trimming shortened V by 0 bases and J by 2 bases, and 14 bases separated the two germline ends. The CDR3 consists of 16 residues. In germline, CDR1 is LGHNA, CDR2 YSLEER.

The chain combines TRBV20-1 with TRBJ2-3, with 7 bases fitting TRBD1. The CDR3 is 17 residues long. The ends lost 6 bases at V and 2 bases at J; junction bases unmatched: 17. Germline values: CDR1 DFQATT, CDR2 SNEGSKA (reference sequence). CDR3 sequence (DNA): TGCAGTGCCGAAAGGGGCCTAGACAGGGCCTTCACAGATACGCAGTATTTT. It translates to CSAERGLDRAFTDTQYF.

The V and J genes are TRBV7-2 and TRBJ2-1; TRBD1 matches at 9 bases. J gave up 10 bases and V 4 bases, and 26 bases lay outside the gene matches. Germline lookup yields CDR1 SGHTA and CDR2 FQGNSA. This CDR3 is built from 20 residues. CDR3 in amino acids: CASSSKPATGGDSTGYEQFF. The CDR3 DNA reads as TGTGCCAGCAGCTCTAAGCCCGCGACAGGGGGAGACTCCACGGGCTACGAGCAGTTCTTC.

About this clonotype itself: This clone may be a read error of a much larger clone one base away. The chain has TRBV20-1 and TRBJ2-1; TRBD2 matches at 7 bases. The better agreement between TRBJ2-7 and the DNA end casts doubt on the J call. The CDR3 consists of 16 residues. Germline-derived CDR1 and CDR2 are DFQATT and SNEGSKA (reference sequence). CDR3: CSARSPTSPAYNEQYF. The CDR3 DNA reads as TGCAGTGCTAGATCTCCGACTAGCCCTGCCTACAATGAGCAGTACTTC.

This clonotype was counted only a few times. This rearrangement joins TRBV27 to TRBJ2-7; weak D call: TRBD1 (5 bases). Trimming left V 3 bases short and J 4 bases short, with 13 bases between. Per germline, CDR1 MNHEY and CDR2 SMNVEV (reference sequence). This CDR3 spans 14 amino acids. CDR3 residues: CASSFQAGKYEQYF. The CDR3 nucleotides read TGTGCCAGCAGTTTCCAGGCAGGGAAATACGAGCAGTACTTC.

The CDR3 sequence: CASRGVAGVPDETQYF. In nucleotides, the CDR3 is TGCGCCAGCCGGGGTGTGGCGGGAGTACCTGATGAGACCCAGTACTTC. The chain combines TRBV5-1 with TRBJ2-5; TRBD2 matches at 7 bases. The V gene's germline CDR1 is SGHRS and CDR2 YFSETQ. Losses at the gene ends were 7 bases for V and 5 bases for J; bases not matched to a gene: 17. The CDR3 extends over 16 amino acids.

This clonotype was seen a handful of times. This rearrangement joins TRBV7-3 to TRBJ1-2, with 7 bases matching TRBD1. Germline values: CDR1 SGHTA, CDR2 FQGTGA. This CDR3 spans 14 amino acids. Trimming took 5 bases from V and 8 from J; bases not matched to a gene: 11. CDR3 residues: CASSPQGERAGYTF. Here the CDR3 DNA reads TGTGCCAGCAGCCCCCAGGGGGAAAGGGCCGGCTACACCTTC.

CDR3 region: CASSPGTGSDTQYF. The CDR3 DNA sequence: TGTGCCAGCAGCCCAGGGACAGGGTCAGATACGCAGTATTTT. The genes are TRBV7-9 and TRBJ2-3; 9 nucleotides align to TRBD1. The CDR3 covers 14 residues. J gave up 4 bases and V 5 bases, and 4 bases lay outside the gene matches. Germline V gene sequence: CDR1 SEHNR, CDR2 FQNEAQ (reference sequence).

The genes are TRBV27 and TRBJ1-2; D is unresolved. The V gene's germline CDR1 is MNHEY and CDR2 SMNVEV (reference sequence). The CDR3 loop spans 14 amino acids. Trimming removed 5 bases from V and 3 bases from J, with 13 bases in between. CDR3: CASSEEGRHYGYTF. The CDR3 bases are TGTGCCAGCAGTGAGGAAGGGCGTCACTATGGCTACACCTTC.

This clonotype was observed a single time. A much more abundant neighbour one base away suggests this may be a read error. The J gene is TRBJ2-1, the V gene TRBV2, with D possibly matching TRBD1 (5 bases). The germline V gene encodes CDR1 SNHLY and CDR2 FYNNEI. The CDR3 totals 14 residues. For the CDR3, the DNA is TGTGCCAGCAGCGGACACGAGACCTACAATGGGCAGTTCTTC. It yields the protein CASSGHETYNGQFF. Full variable domain (outside the CDR3, taken from reference TRBV2 and TRBJ2-1): EPEVTQTPSHQVTQMGQEVILRCVPISNHLYFYWYRQILGQKVEFLVSFYNNEISEKSEIFDDQFSVERPDGSNFTLKIRSTKLEDSAMYFCASSGHETYNGQFFGPGTRLTVL.

This clonotype was seen a few times. The chain links TRBV10-3 to TRBJ1-6; 7 bases are shared with TRBD1. V shed 2 bases and J 7 bases; nucleotides not matched to a gene: 8. Germline V gives CDR1 ENHRY, CDR2 SYGVKD. The CDR3 has 16 amino acids. CDR3 protein: CAISEPTGVGNSPLHF. CDR3 bases: TGTGCCATCAGTGAGCCAACAGGGGTTGGGAATTCACCCCTCCACTTT.

This clonotype is a singleton in its sample. The CDR3 spells CASSPGLAGSGQYF. CDR3 coding DNA: TGTGCCAGCAGCCCGGGACTAGCGGGGAGCGGGCAGTACTTC. J is TRBJ2-5 and V is TRBV3-1, with 13 bases fitting TRBD2. This CDR3 contains 14 residues. Germline values: CDR1 LGHDT, CDR2 YNNKEL (reference sequence). Germline trimming cut 4 bases from V and 11 bases from J; bases unmatched to any gene: 7.

For this clonotype: A much larger clone lies a single base off, so this may be a read error. The V and J genes are TRBV29-1 and TRBJ2-3; TRBD2 agrees at 7 bases. V dropped 1 base and J dropped 4; count of bases not matched to a gene: 8. Per the germline V gene, CDR1 is SQVTM and CDR2 is ANQGSEA. This CDR3 contains 15 residues. The DNA for the CDR3 is TGCAGCGTTGAAGGGGTAGGCGGGGGACCAGATACGCAGTATTTT. This codes for CSVEGVGGGPDTQYF.

This clonotype has just a few counts. The chain links TRBV29-1 to TRBJ2-5, with D unclear. The CDR3 has 11 residues. The V and J ends lost 6 bases and 3 bases respectively, with 8 bases between them. In germline, CDR1 is SQVTM, CDR2 ANQGSEA. CDR3 sequence reads: CSVPAKETQYF. The DNA for the CDR3 is TGCAGCGTCCCGGCAAAAGAGACCCAGTACTTC.

The chain uses TRBV7-3 and TRBJ2-2; maybe TRBD1 (6 bases). V shed 4 bases and J shed 7 bases, with 13 bases lying between them. CDR3 length: 14 amino acids. Germline CDR1 and CDR2: SGHTA and FQGTGA. CDR3 sequence: CASSSSGEHGELFF. The CDR3 DNA follows: TGTGCCAGCAGCTCTTCAGGGGAGCACGGGGAGCTGTTTTTT.

The rearrangement uses TRBV6-2 or TRBV6-3 and TRBJ1-5, with D uncertain. The CDR3 has 15 amino acids. CDR1 and CDR2 from the germline V gene are MNHEY and SVGEGT. Trimming left V 8 bases short and J 2 bases short, with 16 bases between. CDR3 nucleotides: TGTGCCAGCGCGGACGGGAAGGGAGGCAATCAGCCCCAGCATTTT. Translating gives CASADGKGGNQPQHF.

This chain joins TRBV9 and TRBJ2-2; TRBD2 is a possible D gene (5 bases). Germline assignment: CDR1 SGDLS and CDR2 YYNGEE. CDR3 size: 15 residues. V lost 0 bases to trimming and J lost 4 bases, with 10 bases between them. The CDR3 nucleotides are TGTGCCAGCAGCGTAGCTTTTGAGGGCACCGGGGAGCTGTTTTTT. Translated, it gives CASSVAFEGTGELFF.

As concerns this clonotype: At one of its ends the junction is not consistent with the germline gene, which may arise from a read error. The genes are TRBV4-1 and TRBJ1-5; weak D call: TRBD1 (6 bases). Germline V gives CDR1 MGHRA, CDR2 YSYEKL. The CDR3 runs to 16 residues. The CDR3 spells CASSQDEQGRFQPRHF. Here the CDR3 DNA reads TGCGCCAGCAGCCAAGATGAACAGGGCCGGTTCCAGCCCCGGCATTTT.

J is TRBJ1-6 and V is TRBV7-3; TRBD1 matches at 7 bases. V dropped 5 bases and J dropped 7; count of bases not matched to a gene: 5. Per the germline V gene, CDR1 is SGHTA and CDR2 is FQGTGA. The CDR3 has 14 residues. CDR3 coding DNA: TGTGCCAGCAGCACCGGGACAGAGAATTCACCCCTCCACTTT. This encodes CASSTGTENSPLHF. Based on the CDR3 plus reference TRBV7-3 and TRBJ1-6, the full variable domain is GAGVSQTPSNKVTEKGKYVELRCDPISGHTALYWYRQSLGQGPEFLIYFQGTGAADDSGLPNDRFFAVRPEGSVSTLKIQRTERGDSAVYLCASSTGTENSPLHFGNGTRLTVT.

V usage is TRBV28 and J usage is TRBJ2-5; possibly TRBD1 or TRBD2 for D (5 bases each). The CDR3 sequence is 15 residues long. CDR1 MDHEN and CDR2 SYDVKM come from the germline V gene. V dropped 5 bases and J dropped 5 bases, with 18 bases sitting between them. The DNA for the CDR3 is TGTGCCAGCAGTGCCGGGACCGGCTTTGGGGAGACCCAGTACTTC. This codes for CASSAGTGFGETQYF.

The CDR3, as DNA: TGCAGCGTTGAATTGGGCGGGAACGAGCAGTACTTC. Translation: CSVELGGNEQYF. The rearrangement uses TRBV29-1 and TRBJ2-4; D is perhaps TRBD2 (6 bases). The J call may be incorrect, as the DNA end agrees better with TRBJ2-7. CDR3 size: 12 residues. CDR1 SQVTM and CDR2 ANQGSEA come from the germline V gene.

Regarding this clonotype: A much larger clone differs by one base, so this may be a read error. The V gene is TRBV29-1, the J gene TRBJ2-7; 10 bases line up with TRBD2. The CDR3 totals 15 residues. The V gene end was trimmed by 7 bases and the J gene end by 7 bases; junction bases not matched to a gene: 16. The V gene's germline CDR1 is SQVTM and CDR2 ANQGSEA. The DNA of the CDR3 is TGCAGCGCCAGGACTAGCGGAGTGTCCTACAATGAGCAGTACTTC. Protein product: CSARTSGVSYNEQYF.

V and J are TRBV12-3 or TRBV12-4 and TRBJ1-4; D may be TRBD1 (5 bases). The V end was cut by 7 bases, the J end by 5 bases, with 17 bases between. There are 15 residues in the CDR3. The CDR3 is CASNGDGGANEKLFF. CDR3 nucleotide sequence: TGTGCCAGCAACGGGGACGGCGGTGCAAATGAAAAACTGTTTTTT.

This clonotype has more than one count but fewer than ten. The chain combines TRBV3-1 with TRBJ2-5; 8 positions match TRBD2. The CDR3 totals 14 residues. Trimming took 8 bases from V and 4 from J; bases not matched to a gene: 9. CDR1 and CDR2 (germline): LGHDT, YNNKEL (reference sequence). Here the CDR3 reads CASHRGGHGETQYF. CDR3 coding DNA: TGTGCCAGCCATCGGGGGGGACACGGAGAGACCCAGTACTTC.

This rearrangement joins TRBV9 to TRBJ2-3, with unresolved D. The length of the CDR3 is 17 residues. V gave up 4 bases and J gave up 0 bases, with 18 bases separating them. Per the germline V gene, CDR1 is SGDLS and CDR2 is YYNGEE. The CDR3 spells CASSRALGATSTDTQYF. The DNA for the CDR3 is TGTGCCAGCAGCAGAGCCCTCGGAGCGACTAGCACAGATACGCAGTATTTT.

The gene calls are TRBV9 and TRBJ1-5; D is undetermined. V was clipped by 0 bases and J by 2 bases, with 6 bases between them. The germline V gene encodes CDR1 SGDLS and CDR2 YYNGEE. This CDR3 region has 14 residues. Written as DNA, the CDR3 is TGTGCCAGCAGCGTAGAGCCTGGCAATCAGCCCCAGCATTTT. Protein product: CASSVEPGNQPQHF.

Note on this clonotype: One end of the junction varies from germline; a read error may be responsible. CDR3 residues: CASSQEDGRGYNEEFF. CDR3 in DNA: TGCGCCAGCAGCCAAGAGGACGGGAGGGGCTACAATGAGGAGTTCTTC. This rearrangement joins TRBV4-3 to TRBJ2-1, with TRBD2 matching 8 bases. Germline assignment: CDR1 LGHNA and CDR2 YSLEER. This CDR3 region has 16 residues.

This chain connects TRBV20-1 to TRBJ2-7; D tentatively fits TRBD1 or TRBD2 (5 bases each). V lost 0 bases and J 0 bases, leaving 12 bases between the germline ends. Germline V gene lookup returns CDR1 DFQATT and CDR2 SNEGSKA (reference sequence). There are 15 residues in the CDR3. The DNA for the CDR3 is TGCAGTGCTAGAGAGATGGGACGTAGCTCCTACGAGCAGTACTTC. It is translated as CSAREMGRSSYEQYF.